The 5 T cell receptor beta chains below come from one sample, sequenced in a study of cytomegalovirus exposure and HLA in healthy donors. The study ran its PCR with 60 Vbeta and 13 Jbeta primers. This table comes from immunoSEQ multiplex PCR, and its TCRdb copy is limited to in-frame clones, with some not included. Here the sample spans about 180,000 clones, over 70% being singletons. The sample consisted of PBMCs. These receptors were obtained from a man aged 40-55 years in good health and CMV-seronegative.

This rearrangement joins TRBV18 to TRBJ1-1, with D tentatively TRBD1 (5 bases). This CDR3 spans 16 amino acids. V lost 1 base to trimming and J lost 5 bases, with 17 bases between them. Germline V lookup: CDR1 KGHSH, CDR2 LQKENI. Here the CDR3 DNA reads TGTGCCAGCTCACCACAGGCAGACCCCCGGGGGACTGAAGCTTTCTTT. Its translation is CASSPQADPRGTEAFF.

V usage is TRBV6-6 and J usage is TRBJ1-4; TRBD1 matches 7 bases. The V gene end was trimmed by 3 bases and the J gene end by 13 bases; junction bases not matched to a gene: 8. The CDR3 runs to 13 residues. Germline V gene data show CDR1 as MNHNY and CDR2 as SVGAGI (reference sequence). CDR3 region: CASSYVLGGGLFF. In DNA, the CDR3 is TGTGCCAGCAGTTATGTGTTAGGGGGCGGACTGTTTTTT.

The chain joins TRBV6-1 to TRBJ1-3; 9 nucleotides match TRBD1. Germline lookup yields CDR1 MNHNS and CDR2 SASEGT. The CDR3 runs to 17 residues. The V gene end was trimmed by 3 bases and the J gene end by 0 bases; junction bases not matched to a gene: 6. Here the CDR3 reads CASSDWGQGASGNTIYF. CDR3 DNA: TGTGCCAGCAGTGACTGGGGACAGGGAGCCTCTGGAAACACCATATATTTT.

In its sample, this clone was seen a few times. The CDR3 coding sequence is TGTGCCAGCTCACCACCGACCGTTAGCTCTACGCAGTATTTT. It translates to CASSPPTVSSTQYF. V usage is TRBV18 and J usage is TRBJ2-3; D remains ambiguous. The germline gives CDR1 KGHSH, CDR2 LQKENI. Trimming removed 0 bases at V and 8 bases at J, with 12 bases between. This CDR3 is 14 amino acids long.

The chain joins TRBV4-3 to TRBJ1-3; 7 bases align to TRBD1. CDR3 length equals 16 residues. The V gene end was trimmed by 0 bases and the J gene end by 3 bases; junction bases not matched to a gene: 5. CDR1 and CDR2 (germline): LGHNA, YSLEER. CDR3 DNA: TGCGCCAGCAGCCAAGATAGGGGGCAGGGTGGAAACACCATATATTTT. It yields the protein CASSQDRGQGGNTIYF.